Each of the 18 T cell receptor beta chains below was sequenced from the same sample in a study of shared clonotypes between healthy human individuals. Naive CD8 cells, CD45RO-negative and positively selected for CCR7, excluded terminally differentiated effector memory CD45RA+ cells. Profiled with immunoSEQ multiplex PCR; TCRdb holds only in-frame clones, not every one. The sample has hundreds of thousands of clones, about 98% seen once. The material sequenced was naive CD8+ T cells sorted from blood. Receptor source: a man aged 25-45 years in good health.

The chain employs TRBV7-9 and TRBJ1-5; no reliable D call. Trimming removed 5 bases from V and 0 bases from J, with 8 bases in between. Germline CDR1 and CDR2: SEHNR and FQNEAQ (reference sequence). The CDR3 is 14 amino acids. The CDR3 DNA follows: TGTGCCAGCAGCGAAACTTATAGCAATCAGCCCCAGCATTTT. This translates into CASSETYSNQPQHF.

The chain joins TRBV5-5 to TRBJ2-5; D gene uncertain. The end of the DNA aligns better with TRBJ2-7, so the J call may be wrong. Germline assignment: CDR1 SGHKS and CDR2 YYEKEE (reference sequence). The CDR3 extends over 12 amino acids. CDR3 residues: CASSFGTYEQYF. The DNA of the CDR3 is TGTGCCAGCAGCTTTGGTACCTACGAGCAGTACTTC.

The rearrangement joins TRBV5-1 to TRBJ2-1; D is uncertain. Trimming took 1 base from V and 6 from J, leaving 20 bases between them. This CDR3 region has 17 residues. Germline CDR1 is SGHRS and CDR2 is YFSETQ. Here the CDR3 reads CASSLSVQAGPPNEQFF. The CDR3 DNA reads TGCGCCAGCAGCTTGTCGGTTCAGGCTGGACCACCCAATGAGCAGTTCTTC.

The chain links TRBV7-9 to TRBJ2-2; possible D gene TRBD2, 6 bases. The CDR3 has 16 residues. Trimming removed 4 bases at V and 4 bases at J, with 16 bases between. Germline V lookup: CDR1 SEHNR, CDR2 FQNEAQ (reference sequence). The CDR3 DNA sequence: TGTGCCAGCAGCTCAGTTCGGGGGAGCGTCACCGGGGAGCTGTTTTTT. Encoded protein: CASSSVRGSVTGELFF.

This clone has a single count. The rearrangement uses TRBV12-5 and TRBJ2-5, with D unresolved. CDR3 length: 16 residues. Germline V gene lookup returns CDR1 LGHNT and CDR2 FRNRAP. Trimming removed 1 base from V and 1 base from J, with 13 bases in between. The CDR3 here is CASGLDSVGFQETQYF. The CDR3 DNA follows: TGTGCTAGTGGTTTGGACAGCGTGGGTTTCCAAGAGACCCAGTACTTC.

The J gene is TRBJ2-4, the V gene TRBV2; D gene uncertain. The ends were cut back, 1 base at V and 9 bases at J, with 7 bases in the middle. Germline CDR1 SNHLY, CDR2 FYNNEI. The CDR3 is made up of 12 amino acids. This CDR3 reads CASSEGIPIQYF. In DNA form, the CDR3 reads TGTGCCAGCAGTGAAGGGATTCCCATTCAGTACTTC.

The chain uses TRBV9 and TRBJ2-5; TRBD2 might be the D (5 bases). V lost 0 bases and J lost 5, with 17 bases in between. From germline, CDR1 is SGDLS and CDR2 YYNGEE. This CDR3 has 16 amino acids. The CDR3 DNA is TGTGCCAGCAGCGTAGGGAACGGGGTCGACCGGGAGACCCAGTACTTC. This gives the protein CASSVGNGVDRETQYF.

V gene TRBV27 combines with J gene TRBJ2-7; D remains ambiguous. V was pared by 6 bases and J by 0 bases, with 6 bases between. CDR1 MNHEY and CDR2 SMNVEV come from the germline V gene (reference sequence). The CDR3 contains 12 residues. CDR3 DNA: TGTGCCAGCAGACCGAACTCCTACGAGCAGTACTTC. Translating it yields CASRPNSYEQYF.

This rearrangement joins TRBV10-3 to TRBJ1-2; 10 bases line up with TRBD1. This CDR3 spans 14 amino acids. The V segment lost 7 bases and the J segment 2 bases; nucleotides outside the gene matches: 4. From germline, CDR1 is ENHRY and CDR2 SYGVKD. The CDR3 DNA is TGTGCCATCAATCCGGGACAGGGGAACTATGGCTACACCTTC. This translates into CAINPGQGNYGYTF.

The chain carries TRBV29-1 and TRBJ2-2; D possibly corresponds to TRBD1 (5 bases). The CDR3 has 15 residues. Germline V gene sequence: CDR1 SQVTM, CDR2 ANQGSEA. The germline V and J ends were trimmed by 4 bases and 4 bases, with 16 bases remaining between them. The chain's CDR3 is CSVVGQGLGTGELFF. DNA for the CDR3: TGCAGCGTTGTGGGGCAGGGTTTGGGCACCGGGGAGCTGTTTTTT.

Written as DNA, the CDR3 is TGTGCCAGCAGCTCAGCGGGAGATTTCTACGAGCAGTACTTC. It specifies CASSSAGDFYEQYF. The chain uses TRBV5-5 and TRBJ2-7, with 8 bases aligning to TRBD2. The CDR3 extends over 14 amino acids. From germline, CDR1 is SGHKS and CDR2 YYEKEE (reference sequence). Trimming cost V 3 bases and J 3 bases; bases outside gene matches: 5.

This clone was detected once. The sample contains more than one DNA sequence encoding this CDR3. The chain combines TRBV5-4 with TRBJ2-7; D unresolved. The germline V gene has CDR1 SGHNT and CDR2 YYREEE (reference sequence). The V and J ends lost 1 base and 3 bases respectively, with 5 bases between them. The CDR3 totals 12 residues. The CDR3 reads CASSLSSYEQYF. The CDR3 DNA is TGTGCCAGCAGCTTGTCCAGCTACGAGCAGTACTTC. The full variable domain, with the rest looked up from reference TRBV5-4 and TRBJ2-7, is ETGVTQSPTHLIKTRGQQVTLRCSSQSGHNTVSWYQQALGQGPQFIFQYYREEENGRGNFPPRFSGLQFPNYSSELNVNALELDDSALYLCASSLSSYEQYFGPGTRLTVT.

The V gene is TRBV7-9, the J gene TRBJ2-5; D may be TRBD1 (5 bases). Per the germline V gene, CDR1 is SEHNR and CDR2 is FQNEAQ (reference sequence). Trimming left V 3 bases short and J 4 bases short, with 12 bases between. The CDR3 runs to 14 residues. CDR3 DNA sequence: TGTGCCAGCAGCTTGGGGCAGCCCGTAGAGACCCAGTACTTC. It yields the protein CASSLGQPVETQYF.

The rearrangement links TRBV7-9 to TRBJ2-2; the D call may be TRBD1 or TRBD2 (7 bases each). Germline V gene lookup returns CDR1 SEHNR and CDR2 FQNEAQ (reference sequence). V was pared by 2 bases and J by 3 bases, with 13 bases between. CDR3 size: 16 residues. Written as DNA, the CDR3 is TGTGCCAGCAGCTTAACCAGGGGGAGGGACACCGGGGAGCTGTTTTTT. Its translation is CASSLTRGRDTGELFF.

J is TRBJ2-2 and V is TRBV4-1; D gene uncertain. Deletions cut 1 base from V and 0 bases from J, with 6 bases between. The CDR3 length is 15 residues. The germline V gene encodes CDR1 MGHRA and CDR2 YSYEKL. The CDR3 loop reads CASSQGQSNTGELFF. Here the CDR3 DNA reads TGCGCCAGCAGCCAAGGGCAGTCGAACACCGGGGAGCTGTTTTTT.

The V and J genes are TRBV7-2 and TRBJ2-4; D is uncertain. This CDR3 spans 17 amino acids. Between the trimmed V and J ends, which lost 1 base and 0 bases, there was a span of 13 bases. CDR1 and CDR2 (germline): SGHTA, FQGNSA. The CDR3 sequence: CASSLEVRALAKNIQYF. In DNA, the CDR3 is TGTGCCAGCAGCTTAGAGGTCCGGGCTCTAGCCAAAAACATTCAGTACTTC.

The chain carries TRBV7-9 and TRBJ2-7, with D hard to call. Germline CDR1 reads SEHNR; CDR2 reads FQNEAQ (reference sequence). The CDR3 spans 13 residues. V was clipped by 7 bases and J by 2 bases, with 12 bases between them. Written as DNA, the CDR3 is TGTGCCAGCAACGACGGCGCTACCTACGAGCAGTACTTC. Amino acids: CASNDGATYEQYF.

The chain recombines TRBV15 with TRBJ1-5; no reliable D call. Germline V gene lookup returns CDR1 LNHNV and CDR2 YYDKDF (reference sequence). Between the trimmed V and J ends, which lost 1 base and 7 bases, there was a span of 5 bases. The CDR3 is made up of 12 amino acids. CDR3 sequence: CATSRARQPQHF. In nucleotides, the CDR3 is TGTGCCACCAGCAGAGCAAGGCAGCCCCAGCATTTT.